This T cell receptor beta chain is drawn from a study of T cell responses to AZD1222 COVID-19 vaccine. With regard to this clone: Its antigen remains unknown.

Study results and caveats: White British ancestry dominated among donors, who included more females, and clonal diversity was possibly underestimated. Nearly half of spike-specific TCRs reportedly target variant regions that are unmutated in the B.1.351 and B.1.1.7 variants. Baseline serology detected seropositivity in only a handful of AZD1222 recipients.

Measured with immunoSEQ multiplex PCR; TCRdb has only the in-frame clones, and not every one. The profile covers about 200,000 clones, with roughly 92% appearing a single time and over 0.95% taken by the ten largest. Timing groups of about 4 and about 12 weeks for second doses were pooled. V was shortened by 4 bases and J by 2 bases, with 5 bases between the two germline ends. The CDR3 is made up of 12 amino acids. Germline loops: CDR1 MNHEY, CDR2 SVGAGI. The sample consisted of peripheral blood, taken 28 days after the second AZD1222 dose. The rearrangement links TRBV6-5 to TRBJ1-2; D not resolved. This TCR was sampled from an adult who received the AZD1222 COVID-19 vaccine. CDR3 nucleotide sequence: TGTGCCAGCAGTTCTAAAAACTATGGCTACACCTTC. It yields the protein CASSSKNYGYTF.